This passage covers 4 T cell receptor beta chains from one sample sequenced in a study of OX40 agonist ivuxolimab in advanced cancers. The protocol was immunoSEQ multiplex PCR, while the TCRdb copy is restricted to in-frame clones and leaves out a portion. The repertoire holds about 67,000 clones, with 90% to 95% as singletons. Specimen: CD4+ or CD8+ T cells sorted from blood, collected in a trial of the OX40 agonist ivuxolimab. The receptors were gathered from an adult with an advanced solid tumor such as melanoma, head and neck, liver or kidney cancer.

The V and J genes are TRBV10-1 and TRBJ1-2; TRBD1 agrees at 7 bases. The CDR3 is made up of 15 amino acids. Germline V lookup: CDR1 WNHNN, CDR2 SYGVQD (reference sequence). Trimming cost V 2 bases and J 3 bases; bases outside gene matches: 6. This CDR3 is CASSEVEGADYGYTF. In DNA, the CDR3 is TGCGCCAGCAGTGAGGTTGAGGGGGCGGACTATGGCTACACCTTC.

This clone came up once. The chain joins TRBV11-3 to TRBJ2-7; 11 bases are a match to TRBD1. The CDR3 loop spans 16 amino acids. V was pared by 4 bases and J by 4 bases, with 9 bases of the junction left unmatched. Germline CDR1 and CDR2: SGHNT and YENEEA. Here the CDR3 reads CASSWLRGQGEYEQYF. The CDR3 DNA sequence: TGTGCCAGCAGCTGGCTCCGGGGACAGGGGGAATACGAGCAGTACTTC.

The rearrangement uses TRBV6-5 and TRBJ1-5; D possibly corresponds to TRBD1 (6 bases). V shed 6 bases and J shed 0 bases, with 12 bases lying between them. The germline CDR1 and CDR2 sequences are MNHEY and SVGAGI. The CDR3 consists of 15 residues. This CDR3 reads CASSPTGISNQPQHF. The DNA of the CDR3 is TGTGCCAGCAGCCCCACAGGGATTAGCAATCAGCCCCAGCATTTT.

V and J are TRBV28 and TRBJ2-5, with 7 bases matching TRBD2. This CDR3 has 13 amino acids. CDR1 and CDR2 from the germline V gene are MDHEN and SYDVKM. V was pared by 6 bases and J by 4 bases, with 5 bases of the junction left unmatched. CDR3 protein: CASRAGIGETQYF. In DNA form, the CDR3 reads TGTGCCAGCAGAGCGGGAATTGGAGAGACCCAGTACTTC.